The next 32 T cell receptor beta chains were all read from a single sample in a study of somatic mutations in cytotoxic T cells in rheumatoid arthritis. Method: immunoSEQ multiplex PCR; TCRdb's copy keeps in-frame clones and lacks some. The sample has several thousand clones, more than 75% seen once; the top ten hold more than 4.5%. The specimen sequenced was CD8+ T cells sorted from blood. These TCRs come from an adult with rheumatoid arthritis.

The CDR3 spells CASSPFGDTEAFF. Written as DNA, the CDR3 is TGTGCCAGCAGCCCCTTCGGGGACACTGAAGCTTTCTTT. V gene TRBV21-1 combines with J gene TRBJ1-1. TRBV21-1 is marked as a pseudogene. The CDR3 sequence is 13 residues long.

In DNA form, the CDR3 reads TGTGCCAGCAGGGTGGAAGGTTACGAGCAGTACTTC. This sequence encodes CASRVEGYEQYF. The V call is TRBV28, the J call TRBJ2-7; no clear D. The germline V gene encodes CDR1 MDHEN and CDR2 SYDVKM. The CDR3 is 12 residues long. Trimming removed 6 bases from V and 4 bases from J, with 10 bases in between.

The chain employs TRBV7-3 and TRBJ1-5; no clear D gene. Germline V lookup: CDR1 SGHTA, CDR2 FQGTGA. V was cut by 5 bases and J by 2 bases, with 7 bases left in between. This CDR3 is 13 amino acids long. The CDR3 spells CASSPPGNQPQHF. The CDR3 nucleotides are TGTGCCAGCAGCCCCCCCGGCAATCAGCCCCAGCATTTT. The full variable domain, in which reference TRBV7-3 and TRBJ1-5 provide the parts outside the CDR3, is GAGVSQTPSNKVTEKGKYVELRCDPISGHTALYWYRQSLGQGPEFLIYFQGTGAADDSGLPNDRFFAVRPEGSVSTLKIQRTERGDSAVYLCASSPPGNQPQHFGDGTRLSIL.

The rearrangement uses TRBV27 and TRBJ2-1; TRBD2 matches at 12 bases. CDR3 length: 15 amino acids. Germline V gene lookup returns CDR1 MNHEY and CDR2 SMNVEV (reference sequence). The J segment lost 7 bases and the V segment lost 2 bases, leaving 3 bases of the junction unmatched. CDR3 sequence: CASSLGTSGLNEQFF. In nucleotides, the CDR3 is TGTGCCAGCAGTTTAGGGACTAGCGGGCTGAATGAGCAGTTCTTC.

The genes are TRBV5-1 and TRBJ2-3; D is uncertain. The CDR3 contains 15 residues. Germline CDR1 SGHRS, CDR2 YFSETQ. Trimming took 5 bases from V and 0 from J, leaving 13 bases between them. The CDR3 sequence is CASRLQPVSTDTQYF. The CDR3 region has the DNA TGCGCCAGCAGGCTACAGCCGGTTAGCACAGATACGCAGTATTTT. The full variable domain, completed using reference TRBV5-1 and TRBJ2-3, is KAGVTQTPRYLIKTRGQQVTLSCSPISGHRSVSWYQQTPGQGLQFLFEYFSETQRNKGNFPGRFSGRQFSNSRSEMNVSTLELGDSALYLCASRLQPVSTDTQYFGPGTRLTVL.

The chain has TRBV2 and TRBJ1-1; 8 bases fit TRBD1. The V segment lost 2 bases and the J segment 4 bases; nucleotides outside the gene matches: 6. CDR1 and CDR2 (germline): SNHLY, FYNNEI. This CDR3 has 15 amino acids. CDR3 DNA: TGTGCCAGCAGTGAATCGGTCACAGGGGGCACTGAAGCTTTCTTT. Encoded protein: CASSESVTGGTEAFF.

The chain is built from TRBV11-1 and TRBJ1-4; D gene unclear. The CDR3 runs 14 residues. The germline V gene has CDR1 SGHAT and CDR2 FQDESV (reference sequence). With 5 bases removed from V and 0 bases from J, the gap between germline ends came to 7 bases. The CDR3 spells CASSPGATNEKLFF. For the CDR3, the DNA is TGTGCCAGCAGCCCGGGAGCAACTAATGAAAAACTGTTTTTT.

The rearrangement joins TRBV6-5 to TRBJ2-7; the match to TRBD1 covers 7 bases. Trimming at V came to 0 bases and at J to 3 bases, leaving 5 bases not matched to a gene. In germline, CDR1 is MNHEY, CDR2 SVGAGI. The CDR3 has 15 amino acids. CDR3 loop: CASSYSATGYYEQYF. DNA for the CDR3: TGTGCCAGCAGTTACTCCGCGACAGGGTACTACGAGCAGTACTTC.

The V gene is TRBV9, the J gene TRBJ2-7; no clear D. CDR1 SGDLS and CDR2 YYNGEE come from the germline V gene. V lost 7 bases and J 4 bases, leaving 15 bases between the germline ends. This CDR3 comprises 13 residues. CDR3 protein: CASAPALGYEQYF. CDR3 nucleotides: TGTGCCAGCGCCCCCGCTCTAGGTTACGAGCAGTACTTC.

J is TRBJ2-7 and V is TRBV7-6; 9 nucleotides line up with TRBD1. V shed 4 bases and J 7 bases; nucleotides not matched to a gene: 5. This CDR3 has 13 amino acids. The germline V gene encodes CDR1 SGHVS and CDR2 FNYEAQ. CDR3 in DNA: TGTGCCAGCAGCTCATGGACAGGGGATGAGCAGTACGTC. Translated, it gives CASSSWTGDEQYV.

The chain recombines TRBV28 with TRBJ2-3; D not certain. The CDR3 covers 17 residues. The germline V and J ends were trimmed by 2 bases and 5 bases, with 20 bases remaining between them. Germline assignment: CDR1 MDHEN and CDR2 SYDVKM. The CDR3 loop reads CASSLMALGPRVDTQYF. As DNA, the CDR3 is TGTGCCAGCAGTTTAATGGCTCTCGGGCCCCGGGTAGATACGCAGTATTTT.

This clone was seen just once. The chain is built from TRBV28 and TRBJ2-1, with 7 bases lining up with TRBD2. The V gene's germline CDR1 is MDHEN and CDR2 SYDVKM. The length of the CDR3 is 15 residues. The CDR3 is CAANGGSSSYNEQFF. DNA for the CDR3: TGTGCAGCGAACGGCGGGAGTAGCTCCTACAATGAGCAGTTCTTC.

The CDR3 DNA reads TGCAGCGGACTACGGGAGTCCAATGAGCAGTTCTTC. Protein sequence: CSGLRESNEQFF. The chain couples TRBV29-1 to TRBJ2-1; the D gene is possibly TRBD2 (6 bases). The length of the CDR3 is 12 residues. V was trimmed by 7 bases and J by 6 bases, leaving 13 bases between them. CDR1 and CDR2 (germline): SQVTM, ANQGSEA.

The CDR3 sequence: CASSQEGHLLGSGNTIYF. CDR3 nucleotide sequence: TGCGCCAGCAGCCAAGAGGGACACCTCCTTGGATCTGGAAACACCATATATTTT. The V call is TRBV4-1, the J call TRBJ1-3, with TRBD1 as a possible D gene (6 bases). V lost 0 bases and J 1 base, leaving 16 bases between the germline ends. The CDR3 covers 18 residues. Germline loops: CDR1 MGHRA, CDR2 YSYEKL.

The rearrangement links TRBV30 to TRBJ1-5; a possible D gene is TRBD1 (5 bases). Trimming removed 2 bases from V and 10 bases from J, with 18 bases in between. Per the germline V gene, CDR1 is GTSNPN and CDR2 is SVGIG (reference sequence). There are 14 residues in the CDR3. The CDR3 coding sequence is TGTGCCTGGAGTCCCTCCGGGGGGATCCAACCCCAGCATTTT. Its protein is CAWSPSGGIQPQHF.

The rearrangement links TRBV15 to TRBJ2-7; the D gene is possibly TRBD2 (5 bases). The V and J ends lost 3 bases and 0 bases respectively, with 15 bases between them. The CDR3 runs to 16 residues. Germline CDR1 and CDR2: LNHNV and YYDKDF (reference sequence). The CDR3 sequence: CATSRGPGLLSYEQYF. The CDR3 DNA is TGTGCCACCAGCAGGGGTCCAGGACTCCTCTCCTACGAGCAGTACTTC.

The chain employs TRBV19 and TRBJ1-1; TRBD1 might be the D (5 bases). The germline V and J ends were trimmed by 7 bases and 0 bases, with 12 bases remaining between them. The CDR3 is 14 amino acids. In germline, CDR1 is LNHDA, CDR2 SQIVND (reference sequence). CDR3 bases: TGTGCCAGTACCTCGGGACGGATGAACACTGAAGCTTTCTTT. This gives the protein CASTSGRMNTEAFF.

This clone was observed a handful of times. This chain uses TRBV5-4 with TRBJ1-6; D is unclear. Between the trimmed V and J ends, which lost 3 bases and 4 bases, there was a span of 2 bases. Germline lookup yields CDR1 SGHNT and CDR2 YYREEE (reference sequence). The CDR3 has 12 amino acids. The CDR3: CASSYYNSPLHF. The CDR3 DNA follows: TGTGCCAGCAGCTATTATAATTCACCCCTCCACTTT.

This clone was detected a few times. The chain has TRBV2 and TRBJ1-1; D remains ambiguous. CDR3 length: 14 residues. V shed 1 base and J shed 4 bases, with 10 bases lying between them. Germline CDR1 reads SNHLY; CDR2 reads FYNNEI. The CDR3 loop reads CASSEGRPSTEAFF. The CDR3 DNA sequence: TGTGCCAGCAGTGAAGGGCGACCATCCACTGAAGCTTTCTTT.

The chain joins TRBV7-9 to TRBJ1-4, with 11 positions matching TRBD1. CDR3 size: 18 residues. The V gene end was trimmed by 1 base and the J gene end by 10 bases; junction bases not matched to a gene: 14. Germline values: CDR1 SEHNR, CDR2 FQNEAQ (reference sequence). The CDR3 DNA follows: TGTGCCAGCAGCTTAGATCGGATGGGGGACAGGGGGTGGGTAAAACTGTTTTTT. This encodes CASSLDRMGDRGWVKLFF.

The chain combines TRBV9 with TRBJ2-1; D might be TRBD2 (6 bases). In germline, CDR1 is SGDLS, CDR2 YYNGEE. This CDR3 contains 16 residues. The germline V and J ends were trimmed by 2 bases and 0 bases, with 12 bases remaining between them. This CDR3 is CASSVATSSSYNEQFF. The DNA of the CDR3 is TGTGCCAGCAGCGTTGCGACTAGTAGCTCCTACAATGAGCAGTTCTTC.

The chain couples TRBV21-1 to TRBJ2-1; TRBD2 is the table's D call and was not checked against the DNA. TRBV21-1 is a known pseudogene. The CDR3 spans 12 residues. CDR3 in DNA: TGTGCCAGCAGCAATATCCACAATGAGCAGTTCTTC. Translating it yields CASSNIHNEQFF.

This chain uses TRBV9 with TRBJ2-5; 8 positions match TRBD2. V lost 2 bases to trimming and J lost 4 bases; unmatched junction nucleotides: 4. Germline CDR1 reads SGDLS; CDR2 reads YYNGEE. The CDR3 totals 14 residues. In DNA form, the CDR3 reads TGTGCCAGCAGCGTCAGCGGGAGTCTAGAGACCCAGTACTTC. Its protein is CASSVSGSLETQYF.

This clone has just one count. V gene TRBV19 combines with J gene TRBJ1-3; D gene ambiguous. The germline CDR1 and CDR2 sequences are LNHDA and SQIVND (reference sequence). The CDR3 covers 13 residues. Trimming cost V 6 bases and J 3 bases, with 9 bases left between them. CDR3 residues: CASSLIVGNTIYF. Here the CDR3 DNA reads TGTGCCAGTAGCCTGATCGTTGGAAACACCATATATTTT.

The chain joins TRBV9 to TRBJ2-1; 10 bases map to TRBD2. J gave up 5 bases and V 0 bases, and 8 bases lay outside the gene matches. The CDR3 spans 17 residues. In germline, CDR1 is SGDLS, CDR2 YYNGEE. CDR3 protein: CASSVVPASGSHNEQFF. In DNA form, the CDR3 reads TGTGCCAGCAGCGTAGTCCCGGCTAGCGGGAGTCACAATGAGCAGTTCTTC. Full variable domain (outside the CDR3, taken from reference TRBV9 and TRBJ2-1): DSGVTQTPKHLITATGQRVTLRCSPRSGDLSVYWYQQSLDQGLQFLIQYYNGEERAKGNILERFSAQQFPDLHSELNLSSLELGDSALYFCASSVVPASGSHNEQFFGPGTRLTVL.

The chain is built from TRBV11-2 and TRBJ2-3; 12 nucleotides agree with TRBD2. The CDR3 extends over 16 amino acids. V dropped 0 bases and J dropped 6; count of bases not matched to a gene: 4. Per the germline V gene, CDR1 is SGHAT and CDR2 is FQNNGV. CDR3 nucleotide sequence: TGTGCCAGCAGCTTAGAACTAGCGGGGGGTCGGGATACGCAGTATTTT. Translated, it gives CASSLELAGGRDTQYF.

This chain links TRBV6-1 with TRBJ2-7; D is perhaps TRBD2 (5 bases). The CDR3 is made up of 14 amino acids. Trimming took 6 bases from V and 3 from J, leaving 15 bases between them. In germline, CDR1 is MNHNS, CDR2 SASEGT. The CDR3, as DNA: TGTGCCAGCAGGGGAGCACCCTCGGTCTACGAGCAGTACTTC. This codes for CASRGAPSVYEQYF.

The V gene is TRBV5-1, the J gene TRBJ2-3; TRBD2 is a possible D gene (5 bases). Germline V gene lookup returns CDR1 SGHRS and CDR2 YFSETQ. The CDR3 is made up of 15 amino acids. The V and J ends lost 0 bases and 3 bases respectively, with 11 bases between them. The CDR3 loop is CASSLDGNPTDTQYF. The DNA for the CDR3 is TGCGCCAGCAGCTTGGACGGGAACCCTACAGATACGCAGTATTTT.

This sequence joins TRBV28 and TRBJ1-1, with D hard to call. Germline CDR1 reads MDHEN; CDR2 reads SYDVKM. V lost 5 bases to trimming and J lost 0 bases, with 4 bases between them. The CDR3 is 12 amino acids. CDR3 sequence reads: CASSPLNTEAFF. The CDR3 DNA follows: TGTGCCAGCAGTCCCTTGAACACTGAAGCTTTCTTT.

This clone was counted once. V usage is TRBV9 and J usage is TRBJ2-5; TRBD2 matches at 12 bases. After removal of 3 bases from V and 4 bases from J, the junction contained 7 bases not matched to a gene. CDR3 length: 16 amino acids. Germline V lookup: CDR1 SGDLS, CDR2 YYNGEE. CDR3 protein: CASSESLAGGRETQYF. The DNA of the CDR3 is TGTGCCAGCAGCGAATCCCTAGCGGGGGGGCGAGAGACCCAGTACTTC.

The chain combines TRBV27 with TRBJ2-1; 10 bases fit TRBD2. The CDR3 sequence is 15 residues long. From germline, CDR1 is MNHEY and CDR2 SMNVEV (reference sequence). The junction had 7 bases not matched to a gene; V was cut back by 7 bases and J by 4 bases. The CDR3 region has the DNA TGTGCCAGCACCGAGAGACTAGCGGGTTACAATGAGCAGTTCTTC. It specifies CASTERLAGYNEQFF.

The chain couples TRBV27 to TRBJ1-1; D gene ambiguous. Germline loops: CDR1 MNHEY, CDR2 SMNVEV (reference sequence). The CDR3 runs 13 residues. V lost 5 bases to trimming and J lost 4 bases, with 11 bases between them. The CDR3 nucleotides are TGTGCCAGCAGTACGTGGTTGGGCACTGAAGCTTTCTTT. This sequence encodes CASSTWLGTEAFF.